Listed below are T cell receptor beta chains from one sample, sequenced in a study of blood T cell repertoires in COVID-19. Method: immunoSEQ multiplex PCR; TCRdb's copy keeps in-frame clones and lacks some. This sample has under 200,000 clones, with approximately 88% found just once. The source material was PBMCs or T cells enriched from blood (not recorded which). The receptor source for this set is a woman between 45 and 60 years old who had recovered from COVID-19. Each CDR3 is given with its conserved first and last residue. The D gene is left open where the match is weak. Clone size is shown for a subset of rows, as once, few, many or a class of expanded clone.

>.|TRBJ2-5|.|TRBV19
CASSPHLGEETQYF
TGTGCCAGTAGTCCCCACCTGGGCGAGGAGACCCAGTACTTC
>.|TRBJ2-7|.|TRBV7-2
CASSLTDYSEQYF
TGTGCCAGCAGCTTAACGGACTATTCCGAGCAGTACTTC
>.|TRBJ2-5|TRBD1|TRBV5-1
CASSKTGPQETQYF
TGCGCCAGCAGTAAGACAGGGCCCCAGGAGACCCAGTACTTC
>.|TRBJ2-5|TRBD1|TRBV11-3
CASSLGQGQLQETQYF
TGTGCCAGCAGCTTAGGACAGGGACAGCTCCAAGAGACCCAGTACTTC
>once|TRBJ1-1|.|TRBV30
CALAVGRDTEAFF
TGTGCCTTAGCGGTGGGACGCGACACTGAAGCTTTCTTT
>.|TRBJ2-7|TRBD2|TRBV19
CASSIAGGLPYEQYF
TGTGCCAGTAGTATAGCGGGAGGCCTTCCCTACGAGCAGTACTTC
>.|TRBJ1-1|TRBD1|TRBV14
CASRRSGGGTEAFF
TGTGCCAGCAGGCGATCAGGGGGAGGCACTGAAGCTTTCTTT
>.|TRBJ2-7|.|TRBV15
CATSRVGLPYEQYF
TGTGCCACCAGCAGAGTTGGACTCCCCTACGAGCAGTACTTC
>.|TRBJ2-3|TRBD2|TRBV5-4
CASSLSGRFTDTQYF
TGTGCCAGCAGCCTTAGCGGGAGGTTCACAGATACGCAGTATTTT
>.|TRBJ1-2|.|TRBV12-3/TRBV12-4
CASRFGNYGYTF
TGTGCCAGCAGATTCGGTAACTATGGCTACACCTTC
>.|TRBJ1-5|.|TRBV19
CASSMGGGYLQPQHF
TGTGCCAGTAGTATGGGTGGGGGGTATCTCCAGCCCCAGCATTTT
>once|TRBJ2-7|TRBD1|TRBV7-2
CASSTPRTGSYEQYF
TGTGCCAGCAGCACCCCCCGGACAGGTAGCTACGAGCAGTACTTC
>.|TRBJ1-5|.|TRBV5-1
CASSLLGANQPQHF
TGCGCCAGCAGCTTGCTGGGGGCAAATCAGCCCCAGCATTTT
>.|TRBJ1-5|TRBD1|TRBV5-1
CASKAGTGPWPQHF
TGCGCCAGCAAGGCCGGGACAGGTCCTTGGCCCCAGCATTTT
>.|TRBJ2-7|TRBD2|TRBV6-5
CASRLAVQEYF
TGTGCCAGCCGACTAGCGGTGCAGGAGTACTTC
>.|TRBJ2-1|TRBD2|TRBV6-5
CASAPGTSLYNEQFF
TGTGCCAGCGCCCCGGGGACTAGTTTGTACAATGAGCAGTTCTTC
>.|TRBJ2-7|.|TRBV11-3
CASSPRERYYEQYF
TGTGCCAGCAGCCCCCGAGAGCGGTATTACGAGCAGTACTTC